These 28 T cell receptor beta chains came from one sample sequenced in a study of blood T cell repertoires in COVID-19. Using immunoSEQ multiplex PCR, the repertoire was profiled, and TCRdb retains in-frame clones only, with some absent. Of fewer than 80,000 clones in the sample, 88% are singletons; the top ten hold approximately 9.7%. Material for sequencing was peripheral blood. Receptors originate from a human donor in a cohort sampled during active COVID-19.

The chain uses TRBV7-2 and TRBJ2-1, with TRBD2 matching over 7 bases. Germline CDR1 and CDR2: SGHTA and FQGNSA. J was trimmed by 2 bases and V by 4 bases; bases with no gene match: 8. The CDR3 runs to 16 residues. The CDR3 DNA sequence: TGTGCCAGCAGCTCCCCGGGGGGACGGCCCTACAATGAGCAGTTCTTC. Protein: CASSSPGGRPYNEQFF.

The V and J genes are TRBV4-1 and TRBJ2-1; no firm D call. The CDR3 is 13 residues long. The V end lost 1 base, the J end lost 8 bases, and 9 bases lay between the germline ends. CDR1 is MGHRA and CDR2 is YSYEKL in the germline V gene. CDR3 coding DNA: TGCGCCAGCAGCCAAGTCCTCGGAGATGAGCAGTTCTTC. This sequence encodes CASSQVLGDEQFF.

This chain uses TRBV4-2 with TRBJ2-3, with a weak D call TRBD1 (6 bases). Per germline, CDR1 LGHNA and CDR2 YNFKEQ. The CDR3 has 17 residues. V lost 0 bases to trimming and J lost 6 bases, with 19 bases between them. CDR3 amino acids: CASSQDLRGTSADTQYF. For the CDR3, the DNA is TGTGCCAGCAGCCAAGATCTGAGGGGGACATCAGCGGATACGCAGTATTTT.

CDR3 sequence reads: CASSAGTGGLETQYF. The CDR3 bases are TGTGCCAGCAGCGCCGGGACAGGGGGCTTAGAGACCCAGTACTTC. The rearrangement joins TRBV28 to TRBJ2-5, with TRBD1 matching over 12 bases. The germline gives CDR1 MDHEN, CDR2 SYDVKM. Trimming at V came to 6 bases and at J to 4 bases, leaving 6 bases not matched to a gene. The CDR3 sequence is 15 residues long.

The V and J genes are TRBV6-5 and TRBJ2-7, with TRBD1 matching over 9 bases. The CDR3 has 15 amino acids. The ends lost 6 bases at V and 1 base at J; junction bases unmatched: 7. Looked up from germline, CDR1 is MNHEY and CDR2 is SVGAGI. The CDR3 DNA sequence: TGTGCCAGCAGCACCGGGACAGGGACTTCCTACGAGCAGTACTTC. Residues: CASSTGTGTSYEQYF.

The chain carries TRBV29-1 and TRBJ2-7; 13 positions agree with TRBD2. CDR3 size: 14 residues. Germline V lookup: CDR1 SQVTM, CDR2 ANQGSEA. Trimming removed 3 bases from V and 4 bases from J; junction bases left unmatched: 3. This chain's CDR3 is CSVDGLAGVYEQYF. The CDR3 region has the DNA TGCAGCGTTGACGGACTAGCGGGAGTGTACGAGCAGTACTTC.

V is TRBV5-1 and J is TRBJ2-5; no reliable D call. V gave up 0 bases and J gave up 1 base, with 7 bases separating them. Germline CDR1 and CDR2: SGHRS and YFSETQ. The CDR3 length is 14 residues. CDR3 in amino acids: CASSLVPGQETQYF. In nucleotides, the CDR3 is TGCGCCAGCAGCTTGGTTCCAGGCCAAGAGACCCAGTACTTC.

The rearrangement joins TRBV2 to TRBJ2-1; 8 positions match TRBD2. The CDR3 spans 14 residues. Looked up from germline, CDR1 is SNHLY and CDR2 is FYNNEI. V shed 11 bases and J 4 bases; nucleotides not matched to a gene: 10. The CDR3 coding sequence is TGTGCCGGTGCGGGGGGAAGGGGGTACAATGAGCAGTTCTTC. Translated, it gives CAGAGGRGYNEQFF.

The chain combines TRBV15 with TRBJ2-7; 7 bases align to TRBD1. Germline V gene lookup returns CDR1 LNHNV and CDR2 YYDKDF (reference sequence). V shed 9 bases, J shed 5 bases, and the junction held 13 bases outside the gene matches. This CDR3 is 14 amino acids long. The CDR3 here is CATREDRVGHEQYF. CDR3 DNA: TGTGCCACAAGAGAAGACAGGGTCGGTCACGAGCAGTACTTC.

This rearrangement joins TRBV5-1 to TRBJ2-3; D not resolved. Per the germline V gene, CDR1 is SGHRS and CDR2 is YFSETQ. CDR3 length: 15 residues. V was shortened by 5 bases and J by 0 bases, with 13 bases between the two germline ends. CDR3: CASRKQESSTDTQYF. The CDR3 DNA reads TGCGCCAGCAGGAAACAAGAATCTAGCACAGATACGCAGTATTTT. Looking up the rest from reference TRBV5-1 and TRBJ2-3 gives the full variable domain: KAGVTQTPRYLIKTRGQQVTLSCSPISGHRSVSWYQQTPGQGLQFLFEYFSETQRNKGNFPGRFSGRQFSNSRSEMNVSTLELGDSALYLCASRKQESSTDTQYFGPGTRLTVL.

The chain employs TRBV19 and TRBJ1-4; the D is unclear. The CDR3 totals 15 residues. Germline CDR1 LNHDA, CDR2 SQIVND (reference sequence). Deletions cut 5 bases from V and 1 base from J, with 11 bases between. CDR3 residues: CASSPRRETNEKLFF. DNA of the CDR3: TGTGCCAGTAGTCCCCGGAGGGAAACTAATGAAAAACTGTTTTTT.

The CDR3 here is CASSEDRGRDSPLHF. The DNA for the CDR3 is TGTGCCAGCAGTGAAGACAGGGGAAGGGATTCACCCCTCCACTTT. V gene TRBV2 combines with J gene TRBJ1-6; TRBD1 agrees at 7 bases. Germline CDR1 and CDR2: SNHLY and FYNNEI. V shed 1 base and J 8 bases; nucleotides not matched to a gene: 5. This CDR3 has 15 residues.

DNA of the CDR3: TGTGCCAGCAGTCCCCCCAGTCCGGGACTAGCGGGACTTCCCTACGAGCAGTACTTC. This gives the protein CASSPPSPGLAGLPYEQYF. The chain joins TRBV28 to TRBJ2-7, with 13 bases aligning to TRBD2. Germline lookup yields CDR1 MDHEN and CDR2 SYDVKM. CDR3 length: 19 residues. Germline trimming cut 5 bases from V and 2 bases from J; bases unmatched to any gene: 15.

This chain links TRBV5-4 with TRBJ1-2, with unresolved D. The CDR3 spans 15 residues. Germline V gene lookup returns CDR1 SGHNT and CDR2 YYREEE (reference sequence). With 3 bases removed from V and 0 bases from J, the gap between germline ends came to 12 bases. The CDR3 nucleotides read TGTGCCAGCAGCTCTTACATCGACACTAACTATGGCTACACCTTC. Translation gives CASSSYIDTNYGYTF.

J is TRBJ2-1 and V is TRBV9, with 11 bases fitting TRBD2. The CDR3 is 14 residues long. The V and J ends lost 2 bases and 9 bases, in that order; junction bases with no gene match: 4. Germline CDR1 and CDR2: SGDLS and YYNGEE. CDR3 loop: CASSVGTSGGEQFF. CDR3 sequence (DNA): TGTGCCAGCAGCGTCGGGACTAGCGGCGGTGAGCAGTTCTTC.

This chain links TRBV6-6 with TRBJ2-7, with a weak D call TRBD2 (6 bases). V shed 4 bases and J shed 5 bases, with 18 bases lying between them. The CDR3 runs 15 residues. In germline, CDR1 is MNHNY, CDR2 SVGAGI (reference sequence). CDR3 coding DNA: TGTGCCAGCAGTTCATCACGACTAGAGCATCACGAGCAGTACTTC. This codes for CASSSSRLEHHEQYF.

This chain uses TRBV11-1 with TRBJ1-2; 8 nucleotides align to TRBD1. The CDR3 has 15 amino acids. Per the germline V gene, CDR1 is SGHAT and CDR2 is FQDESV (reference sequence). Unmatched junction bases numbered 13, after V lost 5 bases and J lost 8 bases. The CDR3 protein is CASSRAQSGTGGYTF. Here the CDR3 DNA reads TGTGCCAGCAGCCGCGCCCAGTCCGGGACAGGAGGCTACACCTTC.

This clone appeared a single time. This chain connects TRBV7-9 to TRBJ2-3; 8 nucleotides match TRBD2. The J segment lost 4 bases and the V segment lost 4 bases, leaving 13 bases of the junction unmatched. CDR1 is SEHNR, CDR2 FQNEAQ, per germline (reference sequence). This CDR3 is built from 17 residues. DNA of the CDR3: TGTGCCAGCAGCTCTGACGGGGGGGATACTTTACCAGATACGCAGTATTTT. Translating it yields CASSSDGGDTLPDTQYF.

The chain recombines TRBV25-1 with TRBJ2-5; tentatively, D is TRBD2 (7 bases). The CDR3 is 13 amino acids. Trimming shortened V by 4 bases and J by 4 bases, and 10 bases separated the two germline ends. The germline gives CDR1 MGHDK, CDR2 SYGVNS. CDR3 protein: CASSVGGLETQYF. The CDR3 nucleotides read TGTGCCAGCAGTGTCGGGGGGCTAGAGACCCAGTACTTC.

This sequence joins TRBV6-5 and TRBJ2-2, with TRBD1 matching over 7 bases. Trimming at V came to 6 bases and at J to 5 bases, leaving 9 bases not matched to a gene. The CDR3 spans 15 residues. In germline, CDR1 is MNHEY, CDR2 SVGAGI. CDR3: CASRPDRVRTGELFF. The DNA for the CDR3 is TGTGCCAGCAGGCCCGACAGGGTGAGGACCGGGGAGCTGTTTTTT.

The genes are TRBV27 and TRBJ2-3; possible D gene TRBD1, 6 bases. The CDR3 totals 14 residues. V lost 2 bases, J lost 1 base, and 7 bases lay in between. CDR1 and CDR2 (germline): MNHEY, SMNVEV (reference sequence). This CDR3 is CASSLAGGTDTQYF. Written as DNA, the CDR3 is TGTGCCAGCAGTTTAGCAGGGGGCACAGATACGCAGTATTTT.

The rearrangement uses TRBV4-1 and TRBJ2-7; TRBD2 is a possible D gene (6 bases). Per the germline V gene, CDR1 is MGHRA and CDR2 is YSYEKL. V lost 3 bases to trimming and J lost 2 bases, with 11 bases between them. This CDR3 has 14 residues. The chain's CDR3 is CASSHGGAPYEQYF. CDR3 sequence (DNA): TGCGCCAGCAGCCATGGCGGGGCCCCCTACGAGCAGTACTTC.

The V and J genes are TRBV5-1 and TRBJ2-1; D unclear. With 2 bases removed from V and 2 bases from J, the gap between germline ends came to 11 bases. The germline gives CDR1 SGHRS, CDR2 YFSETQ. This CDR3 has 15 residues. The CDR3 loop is CASSFTGDPYNEQFF. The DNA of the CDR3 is TGCGCCAGCAGCTTCACCGGAGACCCCTACAATGAGCAGTTCTTC.

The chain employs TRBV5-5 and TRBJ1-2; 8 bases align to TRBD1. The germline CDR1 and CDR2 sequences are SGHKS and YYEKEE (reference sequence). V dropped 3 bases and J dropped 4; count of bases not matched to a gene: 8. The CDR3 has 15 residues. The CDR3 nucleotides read TGTGCCAGCAGCTCGGGACAGGTTATTGGCTATGGCTACACCTTC. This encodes CASSSGQVIGYGYTF.

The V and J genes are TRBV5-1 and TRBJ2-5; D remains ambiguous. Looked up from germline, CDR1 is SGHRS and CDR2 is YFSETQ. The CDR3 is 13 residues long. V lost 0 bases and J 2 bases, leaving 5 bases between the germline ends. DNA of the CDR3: TGCGCCAGCAGCTTGGGCCTACAAGAGACCCAGTACTTC. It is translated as CASSLGLQETQYF.

The CDR3 nucleotides read TGCGCCAGCACCCTCCTACAATCTGGGGCTGAGCAGTTCTTC. It codes for CASTLLQSGAEQFF. J is TRBJ2-1 and V is TRBV5-1, with D possibly TRBD1 on 5 matching bases. CDR3 length equals 14 residues. Germline V gives CDR1 SGHRS, CDR2 YFSETQ. V lost 6 bases and J lost 9, with 19 bases in between.

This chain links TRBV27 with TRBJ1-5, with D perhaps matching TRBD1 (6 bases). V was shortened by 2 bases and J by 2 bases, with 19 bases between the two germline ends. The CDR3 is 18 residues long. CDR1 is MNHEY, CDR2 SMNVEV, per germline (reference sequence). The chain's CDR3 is CASSLRGGAYYGNQPQHF. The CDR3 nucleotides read TGTGCCAGCAGTTTAAGAGGGGGAGCGTATTATGGCAATCAGCCCCAGCATTTT.

CDR3 coding DNA: TGTGCCATCAGTGAGGGGGGCAGTAACTCTGGGGCCAACGTCCTGACTTTC. This sequence encodes CAISEGGSNSGANVLTF. The genes are TRBV10-3 and TRBJ2-6; D may be TRBD1 (6 bases). CDR3 size: 17 residues. In germline, CDR1 is ENHRY, CDR2 SYGVKD. V lost 2 bases, J lost 0 bases, and 11 bases lay in between.